This passage covers 32 T cell receptor beta chains from one sample sequenced in a study of early T cells in non-severe SARS-CoV-2 infection. TCRdb redid the calling of the 5' RACE reads with MiXCR, one entry per CDR3 protein. Of 35,000 to 55,000 distinct CDR3 sequences listed, 6% to 7% were seen once; the top ten hold 20% to 25%. Specimen: whole blood, collected at baseline. The source is an adult who was a healthcare worker with PCR-confirmed SARS-CoV-2 infection or an uninfected control (not recorded which).

This clonotype has more than one count but fewer than ten. The chain has TRBV5-1 and TRBJ2-3; D unclear. Trimming left V 4 bases short and J 2 bases short, with 2 bases between. Germline V gene lookup returns CDR1 SGHRS and CDR2 YFSETQ. CDR3 length: 11 residues. The DNA of the CDR3 is TGCGCCAGCAGCCTCACAGATACGCAGTATTTT. This gives the protein CASSLTDTQYF.

This clonotype has a handful of counts. The chain is built from TRBV6-2 or TRBV6-3 and TRBJ2-4; D not certain. Trimming shortened V by 2 bases and J by 3 bases, and 8 bases separated the two germline ends. Germline CDR1 reads MNHEY; CDR2 reads SVGEGT. This CDR3 contains 14 residues. The CDR3 nucleotides read TGTGCCAGCAGTTACCTGGGCTTCAAAAACATTCAGTACTTC. The encoded protein is CASSYLGFKNIQYF.

This clonotype was picked up many times. The chain links TRBV27 to TRBJ1-5; D uncertain. CDR1 is MNHEY, CDR2 SMNVEV, per germline (reference sequence). Trimming shortened V by 6 bases and J by 2 bases, and 8 bases separated the two germline ends. The CDR3 covers 13 residues. In DNA form, the CDR3 reads TGTGCCAGCAGCACCCGGCGCAATCAGCCCCAGCATTTT. It yields the protein CASSTRRNQPQHF.

This clonotype was counted at least ten times. The CDR3 bases are TGTGCCAGCAGTCATTATCGGAGACTTCAAGATGGCTACACCTTC. Its translation is CASSHYRRLQDGYTF. This sequence joins TRBV5-8 and TRBJ1-2; no firm D call. V was cut by 5 bases and J by 6 bases, with 20 bases left in between. CDR3 length: 15 residues. Germline values: CDR1 SGHTS, CDR2 YDEGEE.

The sample holds a few counts of this clonotype. The rearrangement joins TRBV7-9 to TRBJ1-3, with D uncertain. Trimming shortened V by 1 base and J by 0 bases, and 10 bases separated the two germline ends. The CDR3 is 16 residues long. The germline V gene encodes CDR1 SEHNR and CDR2 FQNEAQ (reference sequence). The CDR3 nucleotides read TGTGCCAGCAGCTTAGAGAGGGATCTCTCTGGAAACACCATATATTTT. It is translated as CASSLERDLSGNTIYF.

The sample holds many counts of this clonotype. The chain couples TRBV14 to TRBJ2-1; TRBD2 agrees at 9 bases. CDR1 is SGHDN, CDR2 FVKESK, per germline. V lost 1 base to trimming and J lost 0 bases; unmatched junction nucleotides: 7. The CDR3 runs 18 residues. CDR3: CASSQGWRGGASYNEQFF. The CDR3 nucleotides are TGTGCCAGCAGCCAAGGATGGCGCGGGGGGGCCTCCTACAATGAGCAGTTCTTC.

This clonotype was seen more than once but under ten times. CDR3 DNA: TGTGCCAGCAGTGATGGGGGAAGCACTGAAGCTTTCTTT. Translating gives CASSDGGSTEAFF. The V call is TRBV2, the J call TRBJ1-1; D may be TRBD1 (5 bases). Deletions cut 3 bases from V and 4 bases from J, with 9 bases between. Per the germline V gene, CDR1 is SNHLY and CDR2 is FYNNEI. This CDR3 spans 13 amino acids. Complete variable domain (other parts from reference TRBV2 and TRBJ1-1): EPEVTQTPSHQVTQMGQEVILRCVPISNHLYFYWYRQILGQKVEFLVSFYNNEISEKSEIFDDQFSVERPDGSNFTLKIRSTKLEDSAMYFCASSDGGSTEAFFGQGTRLTVV.

With regard to this clonotype: The junction does not match germline at one end; this may be a read error. V and J are TRBV6-2 or TRBV6-3 and TRBJ2-1; D remains unclear. Germline assignment: CDR1 MNHEY and CDR2 SVGEGT. The CDR3 consists of 18 residues. The CDR3 DNA follows: TGTGCCAACAGTTACTCGATGTCTCGCGCCTCGTTCTACAATGAGCAGTTCTTC. It codes for CANSYSMSRASFYNEQFF.

This clonotype appeared a few times. The chain has TRBV20-1 and TRBJ2-7; maybe TRBD1 (5 bases). Germline loops: CDR1 DFQATT, CDR2 SNEGSKA (reference sequence). The CDR3 spans 11 residues. Trimming stripped 3 bases from V and 3 bases from J, with 6 bases between. This chain's CDR3 is CSARQGYEQYF. As DNA, the CDR3 is TGCAGTGCTAGGCAGGGCTACGAGCAGTACTTC.

This clonotype was found a few times. This sequence joins TRBV5-6 and TRBJ1-6, with 7 bases aligning to TRBD1. Per the germline V gene, CDR1 is SGHDT and CDR2 is YYEEEE. The CDR3 has 15 residues. V trimming: 4 bases; J trimming: 10 bases; junction bases outside the gene matches: 11. The CDR3 sequence is CASSAQLTGESPLHF. CDR3 DNA: TGTGCCAGCAGCGCCCAGCTTACAGGGGAATCACCCCTCCACTTT. Full variable domain (remainder filled in from reference TRBV5-6 and TRBJ1-6): DAGVTQSPTHLIKTRGQQVTLRCSPKSGHDTVSWYQQALGQGPQFIFQYYEEEERQRGNFPDRFSGHQFPNYSSELNVNALLLGDSALYLCASSAQLTGESPLHFGNGTRLTVT.

This clonotype was observed a handful of times. The chain has TRBV20-1 and TRBJ2-7, with a tentative D call TRBD1 (5 bases). Trimming cost V 2 bases and J 2 bases, with 13 bases left between them. Germline assignment: CDR1 DFQATT and CDR2 SNEGSKA (reference sequence). The CDR3 runs 14 residues. The CDR3 DNA is TGCAGTGCTAGATCGAACAGGAACCCCTACGAGCAGTACTTC. As protein: CSARSNRNPYEQYF.

Of note for this clonotype: One base away lies a much larger clone, so this may be a sequencing read error. The chain uses TRBV11-2 and TRBJ2-5; D is unresolved. The CDR3 runs to 13 residues. Germline values: CDR1 SGHAT, CDR2 FQNNGV. Trimming cost V 3 bases and J 3 bases, with 8 bases left between them. Here the CDR3 reads CASSFGEKETQYF. CDR3 in DNA: TGTGCCAGCAGCTTTGGAGAGAAAGAGACCCAGTACTTC.

The table lists this clonotype with a few counts. J is TRBJ2-1 and V is TRBV7-9; 11 bases line up with TRBD2. The germline V gene encodes CDR1 SEHNR and CDR2 FQNEAQ (reference sequence). CDR3 length equals 17 residues. Losses at the gene ends were 4 bases for V and 3 bases for J; bases not matched to a gene: 8. The chain's CDR3 is CASSSNTLAGGYNEQFF. The DNA of the CDR3 is TGTGCCAGCAGCTCAAACACTCTAGCGGGGGGCTACAATGAGCAGTTCTTC.

The CDR3 DNA follows: TGTGCCAGCAGCGCAGGGACAGGGGGAAAACAGCCCCAGCATTTT. It encodes CASSAGTGGKQPQHF. The genes are TRBV7-8 and TRBJ1-5, with 11 bases fitting TRBD1. This CDR3 comprises 15 residues. CDR1 and CDR2 (germline): SGHVS, FQNEAQ. Trimming at V came to 5 bases and at J to 7 bases, leaving 7 bases not matched to a gene.

In this sample, this clonotype turned up a few times. The gene calls are TRBV10-3 and TRBJ2-7, with D possibly called TRBD1 or TRBD2 (5 bases each). The germline V gene encodes CDR1 ENHRY and CDR2 SYGVKD. The CDR3 sequence is 13 residues long. Deletions cut 7 bases from V and 5 bases from J, with 15 bases between. The DNA for the CDR3 is TGTGCCATCACCGGGGCAGCCAGGGACGAGCAGTACTTC. Its translation: CAITGAARDEQYF.

V and J are TRBV6-2 or TRBV6-3 and TRBJ2-3; TRBD2 matches at 13 bases. This CDR3 is built from 19 residues. Trimming removed 5 bases from V and 1 base from J; junction bases left unmatched: 12. Germline-derived CDR1 and CDR2 are MNHEY and SVGEGT. CDR3 region: CASSTDTGTSGDRTDTQYF. DNA for the CDR3: TGTGCCAGCAGTACGGACACCGGGACTAGCGGGGACCGCACAGATACGCAGTATTTT.

This clonotype was found many times. The chain employs TRBV20-1 and TRBJ2-2, with 10 bases lining up with TRBD2. Unmatched junction bases numbered 8, after V lost 0 bases and J lost 7 bases. CDR1 is DFQATT and CDR2 is SNEGSKA in the germline V gene (reference sequence). This CDR3 has 16 amino acids. The DNA for the CDR3 is TGCAGTGCTAGAGATCCCGCTAGCGGGAGTGGCGGGGAGCTGTTTTTT. Translated: CSARDPASGSGGELFF.

This clonotype was observed a handful of times. V is TRBV10-3 and J is TRBJ2-3; D remains unclear. V was trimmed by 3 bases and J by 0 bases, leaving 10 bases between them. The CDR3 runs 15 residues. CDR1 ENHRY and CDR2 SYGVKD come from the germline V gene. The DNA of the CDR3 is TGTGCCATCAGTGACCCGCACACTAGCACAGATACGCAGTATTTT. Amino acids: CAISDPHTSTDTQYF.

This sequence joins TRBV11-2 and TRBJ1-4, with D unresolved. CDR1 and CDR2 from the germline V gene are SGHAT and FQNNGV. The V and J ends lost 5 bases and 12 bases respectively, with 22 bases between them. The CDR3 runs 15 residues. The CDR3, as DNA: TGTGCCAGCAGCCCTAAAGCCCCCTCCCATGGCGAACTGTTTTTT. Residues: CASSPKAPSHGELFF. The full variable domain, with the rest looked up from reference TRBV11-2 and TRBJ1-4, is EAGVAQSPRYKIIEKRQSVAFWCNPISGHATLYWYQQILGQGPKLLIQFQNNGVVDDSQLPKDRFSAERLKGVDSTLKIQPAKLEDSAVYLCASSPKAPSHGELFFGSGTQLSVL.

The rearrangement joins TRBV6-2 or TRBV6-3 to TRBJ2-4, with TRBD2 identical over 7 bases. Germline CDR1 and CDR2: MNHEY and SVGEGT. The CDR3 sequence is 16 residues long. With 7 bases clipped from V and 0 bases from J, the junction kept 9 bases outside the gene matches. The CDR3 is CASTELGGLAKNIQYF. The CDR3 coding sequence is TGTGCCAGCACCGAATTGGGAGGGTTAGCCAAAAACATTCAGTACTTC.

This clonotype was seen repeatedly, ten times or more. V and J are TRBV3-1 and TRBJ2-7; 9 bases are shared with TRBD2. Germline V CDR1 and CDR2: LGHDT, YNNKEL (reference sequence). V was pared by 3 bases and J by 7 bases, with 10 bases of the junction left unmatched. CDR3 length: 15 amino acids. The CDR3 loop is CASSHQTSGMEEQYF. The CDR3 DNA is TGTGCCAGCAGCCACCAGACTAGCGGCATGGAAGAGCAGTACTTC.

The chain combines TRBV6-1 with TRBJ2-7, with TRBD1 identical over 8 bases. The CDR3 loop spans 14 amino acids. Trimming took 5 bases from V and 5 from J; bases not matched to a gene: 8. Germline-derived CDR1 and CDR2 are MNHNS and SASEGT. The CDR3 reads CASSFRDRRNEQYF. The CDR3 DNA sequence: TGTGCCAGCAGTTTCCGGGACAGGAGGAACGAGCAGTACTTC.

This chain uses TRBV4-2 with TRBJ2-3; D uncertain. Trimming removed 1 base from V and 0 bases from J, with 14 bases in between. The germline CDR1 and CDR2 sequences are LGHNA and YNFKEQ. The CDR3 has 17 residues. The CDR3 bases are TGTGCCAGCAGCCAAGCTCCCACTCCCCTGAGCACAGATACGCAGTATTTT. The encoded protein is CASSQAPTPLSTDTQYF.

In its sample, this clonotype was seen many times. The J gene is TRBJ1-1, the V gene TRBV7-9, with D possibly TRBD1 on 6 matching bases. Germline lookup yields CDR1 SEHNR and CDR2 FQNEAQ (reference sequence). Deletions cut 5 bases from V and 3 bases from J, with 16 bases between. The CDR3 runs 15 residues. CDR3 nucleotides: TGTGCCAGCAGCCAGGGGCAGGCACTAGACACTGAAGCTTTCTTT. This sequence encodes CASSQGQALDTEAFF. Filled out from reference TRBV7-9 and TRBJ1-1, the complete variable domain reads DTGVSQNPRHKITKRGQNVTFRCDPISEHNRLYWYRQTLGQGPEFLTYFQNEAQLEKSRLLSDRFSAERPKGSFSTLEIQRTEQGDSAMYLCASSQGQALDTEAFFGQGTRLTVV.

The chain uses TRBV13 and TRBJ2-7; D may be TRBD2 (6 bases). This CDR3 contains 13 residues. Trimming took 3 bases from V and 3 from J, leaving 9 bases between them. Germline CDR1 is PRHDT and CDR2 is FYEKMQ (reference sequence). CDR3 loop: CASSFARDYEQYF. For the CDR3, the DNA is TGTGCCAGCAGCTTTGCGCGGGACTACGAGCAGTACTTC.

This clonotype was observed at least ten times. The V gene is TRBV7-2, the J gene TRBJ2-5; D gene uncertain. V was pared by 1 base and J by 5 bases, with 8 bases between. CDR1 and CDR2 from the germline V gene are SGHTA and FQGNSA. The CDR3 runs to 13 residues. This CDR3 is CASSLEFRETQYF. For the CDR3, the DNA is TGTGCCAGCAGCTTAGAGTTCCGGGAGACCCAGTACTTC.

This chain uses TRBV7-2 with TRBJ1-1; D is undetermined. Germline lookup yields CDR1 SGHTA and CDR2 FQGNSA. CDR3 length equals 14 residues. Between the trimmed V and J ends, which lost 1 base and 4 bases, there was a span of 10 bases. CDR3 in amino acids: CASSLGPSITEAFF. In DNA, the CDR3 is TGTGCCAGCAGCTTAGGACCGTCGATCACTGAAGCTTTCTTT.

This clonotype has just a few counts. The V gene is TRBV10-2, the J gene TRBJ1-1, with a weak D call TRBD1 (5 bases). The CDR3 spans 16 residues. V was trimmed by 3 bases and J by 5 bases, leaving 19 bases between them. From germline, CDR1 is WSHSY and CDR2 SAAADI. CDR3 bases: TGCGCCAGCAGTGACGTTAAAAGGGGTTTTGAGACTGAAGCTTTCTTT. Translated, it gives CASSDVKRGFETEAFF.

Many counts were recorded for this clonotype. This chain links TRBV7-2 with TRBJ2-1, with no clear D. V was shortened by 5 bases and J by 2 bases, with 10 bases between the two germline ends. Germline V gene data show CDR1 as SGHTA and CDR2 as FQGNSA. This CDR3 contains 14 residues. The CDR3 nucleotides are TGTGCCAGCAGCACAGACTTGGCCTACAATGAGCAGTTCTTC. This codes for CASSTDLAYNEQFF.

The rearrangement joins TRBV11-2 to TRBJ2-5; 15 bases line up with TRBD2. The germline V gene encodes CDR1 SGHAT and CDR2 FQNNGV. This CDR3 has 15 residues. Losses at the gene ends were 5 bases for V and 5 bases for J; bases not matched to a gene: 3. The CDR3 protein is CASSLGLAGGETQYF. The DNA for the CDR3 is TGTGCCAGCAGCCTCGGACTAGCGGGGGGGGAGACCCAGTACTTC.

With respect to this clonotype: One end of the junction fails to match germline, which may point to a read error. The DNA of the CDR3 is TGCAGTGCTAGAGATCCCGGCTATGGCTGCACCTTC. The encoded protein is CSARDPGYGCTF. V usage is TRBV20-1 and J usage is TRBJ1-2, with D unresolved. Germline lookup yields CDR1 DFQATT and CDR2 SNEGSKA (reference sequence). The CDR3 extends over 12 amino acids.

This sequence joins TRBV28 and TRBJ2-6; unclear D gene. The germline V gene has CDR1 MDHEN and CDR2 SYDVKM. The CDR3 runs to 15 residues. V was shortened by 7 bases and J by 4 bases, with 14 bases between the two germline ends. This chain's CDR3 is CASTQWGSGANVLTF. In DNA form, the CDR3 reads TGTGCCAGCACCCAGTGGGGTTCCGGGGCCAACGTCCTGACTTTC.